A single sample gave rise to the 13 T cell receptor beta chains below, sequenced in a study of cytomegalovirus exposure and HLA in healthy donors. The PCR contained 60 Vbeta and 13 Jbeta primers. This table comes from immunoSEQ multiplex PCR, and its TCRdb copy is limited to in-frame clones, with some not included. This sample yields roughly 150,000 clones, of which approximately 61% are seen a single time; more than 1.5% belongs to the top ten. The sequenced sample was PBMCs. The receptors were sampled from a human donor in good health.

CDR3 sequence (DNA): TGTGCCAGTAGTGTCCGACAGGGGAGGGACGAGCAGTACTTC. Translated, it gives CASSVRQGRDEQYF. This rearrangement joins TRBV19 to TRBJ2-7, with D possibly matching TRBD1 (8 bases). The CDR3 runs to 14 residues. V was cut by 5 bases and J by 5 bases, with 16 bases left in between. Germline V lookup: CDR1 LNHDA, CDR2 SQIVND (reference sequence).

This clone has only a few counts. This chain joins TRBV5-1 and TRBJ1-4; weak D call: TRBD1 (5 bases). Germline-derived CDR1 and CDR2 are SGHRS and YFSETQ. The length of the CDR3 is 13 residues. V was pared by 4 bases and J by 4 bases, with 8 bases between. The CDR3 loop is CASSLQDNEKLFF. The CDR3 region has the DNA TGCGCCAGCAGCCTACAGGATAATGAAAAACTGTTTTTT. Drawing the rest from reference TRBV5-1 and TRBJ1-4, the complete variable domain is KAGVTQTPRYLIKTRGQQVTLSCSPISGHRSVSWYQQTPGQGLQFLFEYFSETQRNKGNFPGRFSGRQFSNSRSEMNVSTLELGDSALYLCASSLQDNEKLFFGSGTQLSVL.

This chain links TRBV30 with TRBJ2-6, with 9 bases identical to TRBD2. The V gene end was trimmed by 3 bases and the J gene end by 0 bases; junction bases not matched to a gene: 9. CDR1 GTSNPN and CDR2 SVGIG come from the germline V gene (reference sequence). The CDR3 covers 18 residues. The CDR3 loop reads CAWSPRLADPSGANVLTF. The CDR3, as DNA: TGTGCCTGGAGCCCCCGACTAGCGGACCCCTCTGGGGCCAACGTCCTGACTTTC.

V gene TRBV10-1 combines with J gene TRBJ2-5, with TRBD2 identical over 9 bases. Trimming took 8 bases from V and 4 from J; bases not matched to a gene: 23. Germline CDR1 and CDR2: WNHNN and SYGVQD (reference sequence). The CDR3 is 19 amino acids. CDR3 region: CASPRGDRLAGRSLETQYF. Here the CDR3 DNA reads TGCGCCAGCCCACGAGGGGATAGGCTAGCGGGAAGGTCCCTAGAGACCCAGTACTTC.

This clone was counted only a few times. The CDR3 spells CASSPGTRLDTQYF. The CDR3 DNA follows: TGCGCCAGCAGTCCCGGGACACGGTTAGATACGCAGTATTTT. The chain links TRBV10-1 to TRBJ2-3; a weak D match, TRBD1 (6 bases). Trimming pared 5 bases from V and 5 bases from J, leaving 14 bases between. CDR1 is WNHNN, CDR2 SYGVQD, per germline (reference sequence). The CDR3 runs to 14 residues.

The chain recombines TRBV4-1 with TRBJ2-3; possibly TRBD2 for D (6 bases). CDR3 size: 13 residues. Germline V gene lookup returns CDR1 MGHRA and CDR2 YSYEKL. V was pared by 2 bases and J by 6 bases, with 9 bases between. DNA of the CDR3: TGCGCCAGCAGCCAAACTAGCCCCGATACGCAGTATTTT. Its translation is CASSQTSPDTQYF.

A few counts support this clone. The gene calls are TRBV11-2 and TRBJ2-1; 8 bases map to TRBD2. This CDR3 is built from 19 residues. Germline trimming cut 4 bases from V and 0 bases from J; bases unmatched to any gene: 14. Germline V gives CDR1 SGHAT, CDR2 FQNNGV. The CDR3 sequence is CASSSHLGSGKSSYNEQFF. The CDR3, as DNA: TGTGCCAGCAGCTCCCATTTGGGTAGCGGGAAGAGCTCCTACAATGAGCAGTTCTTC. The whole variable domain, filled in from reference TRBV11-2 and TRBJ2-1, reads EAGVAQSPRYKIIEKRQSVAFWCNPISGHATLYWYQQILGQGPKLLIQFQNNGVVDDSQLPKDRFSAERLKGVDSTLKIQPAKLEDSAVYLCASSSHLGSGKSSYNEQFFGPGTRLTVL.

The J gene is TRBJ2-5, the V gene TRBV7-2, with a weak D call TRBD2 (5 bases). Per the germline V gene, CDR1 is SGHTA and CDR2 is FQGNSA. The V end lost 1 base, the J end lost 2 bases, and 8 bases lay between the germline ends. The CDR3 is 14 amino acids. The CDR3 protein is CASSLGTGQETQYF. CDR3 coding DNA: TGTGCCAGCAGCTTAGGGACGGGACAAGAGACCCAGTACTTC.

J is TRBJ2-1 and V is TRBV19; 11 bases match TRBD2. This CDR3 spans 16 amino acids. Germline trimming cut 4 bases from V and 2 bases from J; bases unmatched to any gene: 4. The germline CDR1 and CDR2 sequences are LNHDA and SQIVND (reference sequence). CDR3 sequence reads: CASSTNSGRAYNEQFF. CDR3 nucleotides: TGTGCCAGTAGTACGAATAGCGGGAGGGCCTACAATGAGCAGTTCTTC.

This chain connects TRBV5-4 to TRBJ2-5, with 12 nucleotides matching TRBD2. The CDR3 spans 15 residues. Germline CDR1 reads SGHNT; CDR2 reads YYREEE (reference sequence). V was pared by 0 bases and J by 5 bases, with 2 bases of the junction left unmatched. CDR3 coding DNA: TGTGCCAGCAGCTTGGGGGGGACTAGCGGGGAGACCCAGTACTTC. Translated: CASSLGGTSGETQYF.

The chain combines TRBV7-2 with TRBJ2-7; D may be TRBD1 (5 bases). V dropped 6 bases and J dropped 0 bases, with 9 bases sitting between them. The CDR3 is made up of 13 amino acids. CDR1 is SGHTA, CDR2 FQGNSA, per germline. DNA of the CDR3: TGTGCCAGCAGTCAAACAGGCTCCTACGAGCAGTACTTC. This codes for CASSQTGSYEQYF. Drawing the rest from reference TRBV7-2 and TRBJ2-7, the complete variable domain is GAGVSQSPSNKVTEKGKDVELRCDPISGHTALYWYRQSLGQGLEFLIYFQGNSAPDKSGLPSDRFSAERTGGSVSTLTIQRTQQEDSAVYLCASSQTGSYEQYFGPGTRLTVT.

This clone appeared a single time. The chain uses TRBV2 and TRBJ2-1; TRBD2 matches at 7 bases. The CDR3 has 18 amino acids. V shed 3 bases and J 0 bases; nucleotides not matched to a gene: 11. CDR1 and CDR2 (germline): SNHLY, FYNNEI. The CDR3 sequence is CASSENMAGASSYNEQFF. CDR3 DNA: TGTGCCAGCAGTGAGAATATGGCGGGAGCCTCCTCCTACAATGAGCAGTTCTTC.

V usage is TRBV9 and J usage is TRBJ2-1, with TRBD1 matching over 10 bases. J gave up 4 bases and V 2 bases, and 6 bases lay outside the gene matches. CDR3 length: 16 residues. Germline CDR1 reads SGDLS; CDR2 reads YYNGEE. CDR3 region: CASSVRTGGAYNEQFF. The CDR3 DNA is TGTGCCAGCAGCGTCCGGACAGGGGGGGCTTACAATGAGCAGTTCTTC.